This paragraph covers one TCR beta chain sequence. No antigen is known for it. cDNA encoding TCR beta was synthesized via 5'RACE template switching incorporating UMIs. TCRdb re-called the 5' RACE reads and shows each CDR3 protein once, DNA omitted. This table holds about 120,000 distinct CDR3 sequences. The data stem from a study of T cells expressing NK-cell markers. On the study more broadly: Sorted CD3+CD56-NKG2C+, CD3+CD56+NKG2C- and CD3+CD56+NKG2C+ T cells were the source of the TCR beta repertoires.

The CDR3 runs 19 residues. Germline values: CDR1 SGHAT, CDR2 FQNNGV. Overall study results and limits: Dominant NKG2C+ clonotypes were found to form 1.0-7.0% of CD8+ T cells in six donors. HCMV specificity of the expanded NKG2C+ T cell clones was not established.

The receptor comes from a woman aged 18-70 years in good health. The material sequenced was blood T cells: a sorted CD56 or NKG2C T cell subset, CD4+ or CD8+ T cells, or bulk PBMC T cells (not recorded which). The chain employs TRBV11-2 and TRBJ1-2; TCRdb selects TRBD1, and the lack of DNA leaves this call unchecked. The CDR3 reads CASSLGGVRDRARGAGYTF.